These 6 T cell receptor beta chains share one sample of origin, sequenced in a study of T cells in Graves' hyperthyroidism and ophthalmopathy. Template material for amplifying TCR beta CDR3 regions consisted of RNA transcripts. With the HTBI primer set, the TCR CDR3 went through a first round of RT-PCR. From the multiplex PCR reads, TCRdb called clonotypes with MiXCR, one entry per CDR3 protein. The sample gives 310,000 or so distinct CDR3 sequences, about 18% of which show up once; approximately 60% is in the top ten. The sample taken for sequencing was blood. The receptors stem from a woman aged 55-70 years with Graves' ophthalmopathy.

This clonotype came up many times. Relative to the germline gene, one junction end is altered; a read error may explain this. The rearrangement links TRBV27 to TRBJ1-6; D ambiguous. The length of the CDR3 is 12 residues. The germline gives CDR1 MNHEY, CDR2 SMNVEV (reference sequence). The CDR3 spells CASSSYDSPLHF. The CDR3 DNA is TGTGCCAGCAGTTCCTATGATTCACCCCTCCACTTT.

This clonotype was picked up one time. V and J are TRBV30 and TRBJ2-5; TRBD1 agrees at 9 bases. There are 13 residues in the CDR3. CDR1 is GTSNPN, CDR2 SVGIG, per germline (reference sequence). V gave up 3 bases and J gave up 5 bases; unmatched junction bases: 4. The CDR3 region has the DNA TGTGCCTGGAGACCACAGGGGGCTGAGACCCAGTACTTC. It specifies CAWRPQGAETQYF.

This clonotype was seen at least ten times. The gene calls are TRBV12-3 or TRBV12-4 and TRBJ2-1, with TRBD2 identical over 7 bases. This CDR3 comprises 14 residues. The ends lost 2 bases at V and 4 bases at J; junction bases unmatched: 2. The CDR3 DNA reads TGTGCCAGCAGTTTATTGGGGGGGTACAATGAGCAGTTCTTC. As protein: CASSLLGGYNEQFF.

This clonotype was recorded many times. The chain carries TRBV2 and TRBJ2-5, with a possible D match to TRBD2 (5 bases). Germline CDR1 SNHLY, CDR2 FYNNEI. CDR3 size: 13 residues. The V end lost 8 bases, the J end lost 1 base, and 11 bases lay between the germline ends. The CDR3 here is CASGSVTQETQYF. CDR3 bases: TGTGCCAGCGGGAGCGTGACCCAAGAGACCCAGTACTTC.

At least ten counts were recorded for this clonotype. The J gene is TRBJ2-3, the V gene TRBV20-1; TRBD2 might be the D (7 bases). Germline V gives CDR1 DFQATT, CDR2 SNEGSKA (reference sequence). V was clipped by 5 bases and J by 3 bases, with 18 bases between them. CDR3 length: 15 amino acids. This chain's CDR3 is CSAQGGQGGTDTQYF. The CDR3 DNA is TGCAGTGCTCAAGGGGGGCAGGGAGGGACAGATACGCAGTATTTT.

Many counts were recorded for this clonotype. The chain combines TRBV6-5 with TRBJ2-7; 8 bases align to TRBD2. Per germline, CDR1 MNHEY and CDR2 SVGAGI. V trimming: 0 bases; J trimming: 1 base; junction bases outside the gene matches: 2. The CDR3 runs 15 residues. The CDR3 coding sequence is TGTGCCAGCAGTTACTCGGCGGGAGGTTCCTACGAGCAGTACTTC. Its protein is CASSYSAGGSYEQYF.